Listed here is a single T cell receptor (beta chain). The antigen remains unidentified. The length of the CDR3 is 15 residues. The germline V gene has CDR1 LNHDA and CDR2 SQIVND (reference sequence). J gave up 7 bases and V 2 bases, and 7 bases lay outside the gene matches. Positive CCR7 selection of CD45RO-negative cells yielded the naive CD8 cells, and terminally differentiated effector memory CD45RA+ cells were excluded. This sample is drawn from a study of shared clonotypes between healthy human individuals. Sequenced by immunoSEQ multiplex PCR; TCRdb stores in-frame clones only, minus some. Counted here are a few million clones, around 93% occurring once; the ten biggest clones make up more than 1.5%. Study-level findings and limits: Sharing across four donors was highest in naive CD4 (around 5%) and lowest in memory CD8 (0.4%). Limited genetic and exposure-history diversity came from having few donors.

Sequenced input: naive CD8+ T cells from PBMCs. This chain uses TRBV19 with TRBJ1-5; the match to TRBD1 covers 8 bases. The origin of this receptor is a man younger than 35 in good health. Some clones in this sample may be carry-over from other donors' samples. The CDR3 spells CASSISGGIGQPQHF. The CDR3 DNA sequence: TGTGCCAGTAGTATATCAGGGGGCATTGGACAGCCCCAGCATTTT.